This T cell receptor beta chain was observed in a study of regulatory T cells in long-lasting Graves disease. Time point indicated: newly diagnosed GD, antithyroid drugs for less than 3 months. PBMCs provided the RNA from which the TCR library was made. This clonotype showed up many times. Sequencing libraries for TCR beta were prepared with iRepertoire HTBI primers and Arm-PCR of CDR3 regions. MiXCR, applied by TCRdb to the multiplex PCR reads, yields one record per CDR3 protein. The table has 350,000 to 450,000 distinct CDR3 sequences, about a sixth seen once. Germline lookup yields CDR1 SGHAT and CDR2 FQNNGV. J was trimmed by 0 bases and V by 3 bases; bases with no gene match: 7. The CDR3 runs 16 residues. These records were also assigned to another study, of T cells in Graves' hyperthyroidism and ophthalmopathy.

The genes are TRBV11-2 and TRBJ1-1; 7 nucleotides match TRBD1. This TCR was sampled from a man between 35 and 55 years old with Graves disease. The sequencing here drew on peripheral blood mononuclear cells (PBMCs), taken at new diagnosis, from a patient treated with antithyroid drugs. The CDR3 DNA reads TGTGCCAGCAGCTTCGGGACAGCGAATCTGAACACTGAAGCTTTCTTT. This translates into CASSFGTANLNTEAFF.